A selection of T cell receptor beta chains follows, all from one sample in a study of blood T cell repertoires in COVID-19. Only in-frame clones appear in the TCRdb table, and some are missing; sequencing was by immunoSEQ multiplex PCR. Among hundreds of thousands of clones listed, approximately 89% were seen once. The sequencing sample was made of peripheral blood. The source is a man aged 18 to 29 with COVID-19, enrolled during active disease. Both conserved end residues are part of each CDR3. D genes are given only for firm matches. The listing skips clone size in some rows; elsewhere it reads once, few, many or a size class.

V: TRBV10-3
D: -
size: -
J: TRBJ2-7
CDR3: CAIRTPGHVYEQYF
DNA: TGTGCCATCAGAACTCCGGGACACGTCTACGAGCAGTACTTC

V: TRBV6-6
D: TRBD1
size: -
J: TRBJ1-5
CDR3: CASRPGQGASGPQHF
DNA: TGTGCCAGCAGACCGGGACAGGGGGCGAGTGGGCCCCAGCATTTT

V: TRBV5-1
D: TRBD1
size: -
J: TRBJ2-5
CDR3: CASSLAGQGGETQYF
DNA: TGCGCCAGCAGCTTGGCAGGACAGGGGGGAGAGACCCAGTACTTC

V: TRBV7-2
D: TRBD2
size: -
J: TRBJ2-7
CDR3: CASSFGGGSYEQYF
DNA: TGTGCCAGCAGCTTTGGCGGGGGTTCCTACGAGCAGTACTTC

V: TRBV4-1
D: TRBD2
size: -
J: TRBJ2-2
CDR3: CASSQLLAGVGGELFF
DNA: TGCGCCAGCAGCCAGCTACTAGCGGGAGTGGGCGGGGAGCTGTTTTTT

V: TRBV5-1
D: TRBD1
size: -
J: TRBJ1-4
CDR3: CASSTGVRREKLFF
DNA: TGCGCCAGCAGCACAGGGGTTAGAAGGGAAAAACTGTTTTTT

V: TRBV7-3
D: -
size: -
J: TRBJ2-2
CDR3: CASSQDLSNTGELFF
DNA: TGTGCCAGCAGCCAGGACTTATCGAACACCGGGGAGCTGTTTTTT

V: TRBV2
D: -
size: -
J: TRBJ2-3
CDR3: CASSDRVDTQYF
DNA: TGTGCCAGCAGTGATCGCGTGGATACGCAGTATTTT

V: TRBV10-3
D: TRBD2
size: -
J: TRBJ2-4
CDR3: CAISEGPGLPKNIQYF
DNA: TGTGCCATCAGTGAGGGACCGGGACTACCCAAAAACATTCAGTACTTC

V: TRBV2
D: -
size: -
J: TRBJ2-3
CDR3: CASSELTSTDTQYF
DNA: TGTGCCAGCAGTGAGCTCACTAGCACAGATACGCAGTATTTT

V: TRBV7-8
D: TRBD1
size: -
J: TRBJ1-6
CDR3: CASSSIPGQGGSPLHF
DNA: TGTGCCAGCAGCTCCATCCCGGGACAGGGAGGTTCACCCCTCCACTTT

V: TRBV18
D: -
size: -
J: TRBJ2-5
CDR3: CASSTQETQYF
DNA: TGTGCCAGCTCAACACAAGAGACCCAGTACTTC

V: TRBV5-6
D: -
size: once
J: TRBJ1-6
CDR3: CASSLSDNSPLHF
DNA: TGTGCCAGCAGCTTGTCCGATAATTCACCCCTCCACTTT

V: TRBV4-1
D: -
size: few
J: TRBJ1-5
CDR3: CASSQASGNQPQHF
DNA: TGCGCCAGCAGCCAAGCATCGGGAAATCAGCCCCAGCATTTT

V: TRBV2
D: TRBD1
size: -
J: TRBJ2-7
CDR3: CASSENLGTGSHEQYF
DNA: TGTGCCAGCAGTGAAAACCTTGGGACAGGGTCTCACGAGCAGTACTTC

V: TRBV5-1
D: TRBD2
size: -
J: TRBJ2-3
CDR3: CASSSPVSGADTQYF
DNA: TGCGCCAGCAGCTCCCCCGTTAGCGGGGCAGATACGCAGTATTTT

V: TRBV6-5
D: -
size: once
J: TRBJ2-5
CDR3: CASSRDTGQETQYF
DNA: TGTGCCAGCAGCCGGGACACCGGGCAAGAGACCCAGTACTTC

V: TRBV9
D: TRBD1
size: -
J: TRBJ1-2
CDR3: CASSGGTGYGYTF
DNA: TGTGCCAGCAGCGGCGGGACAGGCTATGGCTACACCTTC

V: TRBV2
D: TRBD2
size: -
J: TRBJ2-5
CDR3: CASRERTSGRVTQYF
DNA: TGTGCCAGCAGAGAAAGGACTAGCGGGAGGGTGACCCAGTACTTC

V: TRBV29-1
D: -
size: -
J: TRBJ1-2
CDR3: CSGATANYGYTF
DNA: TGCAGCGGTGCTACAGCTAACTATGGCTACACCTTC

V: TRBV6-5
D: TRBD1
size: -
J: TRBJ1-1
CDR3: CASSFEPGQINAFF
DNA: TGTGCCAGCAGTTTCGAACCGGGACAGATTAATGCTTTCTTT

V: TRBV19
D: -
size: -
J: TRBJ1-5
CDR3: CASSLTGYTNQPQHF
DNA: TGTGCCAGTAGTCTCACGGGATATACCAATCAGCCCCAGCATTTT

V: TRBV6-1
D: -
size: -
J: TRBJ1-6
CDR3: CASSEGTGYNSPLHF
DNA: TGTGCCAGCAGTGAAGGAACAGGCTATAATTCACCCCTCCACTTT

V: TRBV2
D: TRBD1
size: -
J: TRBJ1-3
CDR3: CASGRQGRLSSGNTIYF
DNA: TGTGCCAGCGGGAGACAGGGTCGCTTGAGCTCTGGAAACACCATATATTTT

V: TRBV5-4
D: TRBD1
size: once
J: TRBJ2-3
CDR3: CASSPGTGATDTQYF
DNA: TGTGCCAGCAGCCCGGGGACAGGGGCCACAGATACGCAGTATTTT

V: TRBV3-1/TRBV3-2
D: TRBD1
size: -
J: TRBJ1-1
CDR3: CASKTGGDTEAFF
DNA: TGTGCCAGCAAGACAGGGGGAGACACTGAAGCTTTCTTT

V: TRBV3-1/TRBV3-2
D: TRBD2
size: -
J: TRBJ2-1
CDR3: CASSSLKASGYNEQFF
DNA: TGTGCCAGCAGCTCATTAAAGGCTAGCGGGTACAATGAGCAGTTCTTC

V: TRBV2
D: -
size: many
J: TRBJ2-5
CDR3: CASSEYTSQETQYF
DNA: TGTGCCAGCAGTGAATACACCAGTCAAGAGACCCAGTACTTC

V: TRBV30
D: TRBD1
size: -
J: TRBJ1-6
CDR3: CAWSVLLDRRHF
DNA: TGTGCCTGGAGTGTACTATTGGACAGGCGCCACTTT

V: TRBV19
D: TRBD1
size: -
J: TRBJ2-1
CDR3: CASSIADRGSNEQFF
DNA: TGTGCCAGTAGTATCGCGGACAGGGGGTCCAATGAGCAGTTCTTC

V: TRBV18
D: TRBD1
size: -
J: TRBJ2-5
CDR3: CASSPGTGGETQYF
DNA: TGTGCCAGCTCACCAGGGACAGGCGGAGAGACCCAGTACTTC

V: TRBV6-6
D: -
size: -
J: TRBJ1-5
CDR3: CASTRGSYQPQHF
DNA: TGTGCCAGCACCCGAGGCAGCTATCAGCCCCAGCATTTT

V: TRBV5-1
D: -
size: -
J: TRBJ2-5
CDR3: CASSWSGQETQYF
DNA: TGCGCCAGCAGTTGGTCCGGCCAAGAGACCCAGTACTTC

V: TRBV3-1/TRBV3-2
D: TRBD1
size: once
J: TRBJ2-2
CDR3: CASSRDRGELFF
DNA: TGTGCCAGCAGCCGGGACAGAGGGGAGCTGTTTTTT

V: TRBV3-1/TRBV3-2
D: -
size: -
J: TRBJ1-3
CDR3: CASSQATGDTIYF
DNA: TGTGCCAGCAGCCAGGCCACCGGGGACACCATATATTTT

V: TRBV5-4
D: TRBD1
size: once
J: TRBJ2-1
CDR3: CASSGETGAGHFGQFF
DNA: TGTGCCAGCAGCGGGGAGACAGGGGCTGGACACTTCGGGCAGTTCTTC

V: TRBV7-3
D: -
size: once
J: TRBJ1-6
CDR3: CASSLTWDTVNSPLHF
DNA: TGTGCCAGCAGCTTAACATGGGACACGGTGAATTCACCCCTCCACTTT

V: TRBV5-1
D: -
size: -
J: TRBJ2-5
CDR3: CASSLGGSSETQYF
DNA: TGCGCCAGCAGCCTAGGAGGGAGTTCGGAGACCCAGTACTTC

V: TRBV2
D: TRBD2
size: -
J: TRBJ2-1
CDR3: CASRYPQAGGTNEQFF
DNA: TGTGCCAGCAGATACCCGCAAGCGGGAGGAACGAATGAGCAGTTCTTC

V: TRBV7-9
D: TRBD2
size: -
J: TRBJ2-1
CDR3: CASSLSSGRYEQFF
DNA: TGTGCCAGCAGCCTTTCTAGCGGGAGGTATGAGCAGTTCTTC

V: TRBV27
D: -
size: -
J: TRBJ1-4
CDR3: CASSYVGRANEKLFF
DNA: TGTGCCAGCAGTTACGTTGGGAGGGCTAATGAAAAACTGTTTTTT

V: TRBV6-6
D: TRBD2
size: once
J: TRBJ2-7
CDR3: CASSRYSGGASYEQYF
DNA: TGTGCCAGCAGTCGATATAGCGGGGGGGCCTCCTACGAGCAGTACTTC

V: TRBV2
D: -
size: -
J: TRBJ2-1
CDR3: CASSETREYNEQFF
DNA: TGTGCCAGCAGTGAAACTAGGGAGTACAATGAGCAGTTCTTC

V: TRBV4-1
D: TRBD2
size: few
J: TRBJ2-7
CDR3: CASSHGLARAYEQYF
DNA: TGCGCCAGCAGCCACGGACTAGCGAGAGCCTACGAGCAGTACTTC

V: TRBV29-1
D: -
size: -
J: TRBJ1-1
CDR3: CSVELSGEHTEAFF
DNA: TGCAGCGTTGAATTATCAGGGGAACACACTGAAGCTTTCTTT

V: TRBV18
D: -
size: -
J: TRBJ2-7
CDR3: CASSPGQLSSYEQYF
DNA: TGTGCCAGCTCACCCGGACAGCTGAGCTCCTACGAGCAGTACTTC

V: TRBV2
D: -
size: -
J: TRBJ2-7
CDR3: CASSIQYEQYF
DNA: TGTGCCAGCAGTATCCAATACGAGCAGTACTTC

V: TRBV2
D: TRBD1
size: -
J: TRBJ2-3
CDR3: CASRPGQITDTQYF
DNA: TGTGCCAGCAGGCCGGGACAGATCACAGATACGCAGTATTTT

V: TRBV4-1
D: TRBD2
size: -
J: TRBJ2-7
CDR3: CASSQEPRGAYEQYF
DNA: TGCGCCAGCAGCCAAGAGCCCCGGGGGGCCTACGAGCAGTACTTC

V: TRBV6-4
D: -
size: -
J: TRBJ1-1
CDR3: CASSEDRDTEAFF
DNA: TGTGCCAGCAGCGAGGACAGAGACACTGAAGCTTTCTTT

V: TRBV19
D: TRBD2
size: -
J: TRBJ2-7
CDR3: CASSRTSGFSNEQYF
DNA: TGTGCCAGTAGCCGGACTAGCGGGTTCTCGAACGAGCAGTACTTC

V: TRBV27
D: -
size: -
J: TRBJ2-2
CDR3: CASSLSLGAGELFF
DNA: TGTGCCAGCAGTTTAAGCCTAGGAGCCGGGGAGCTGTTTTTT

V: TRBV21-1
D: -
size: -
J: TRBJ1-2
CDR3: CASPFTREEKNYGYTF
DNA: TGTGCCAGCCCATTTACACGGGAGGAGAAAAACTATGGCTACACCTTC